The source of this TCR beta chain is a study of T cell changes during pregnancy in multiple sclerosis. Using immunoSEQ multiplex PCR, the repertoire was profiled, and TCRdb retains in-frame clones only, with some absent. The sample consists of 45,000 to 55,000 clones, almost 95% of them appearing once. Germline CDR1 reads SGHVS; CDR2 reads FNYEAQ. Unmatched junction bases numbered 7, after V lost 1 base and J lost 4 bases. The CDR3 is made up of 16 amino acids. The sample in question was peripheral blood, obtained after pregnancy. The chain carries TRBV7-6 and TRBJ2-3, with 8 bases fitting TRBD1. The clonotype was recovered from a female donor with multiple sclerosis, enrolled in a pregnancy study. The CDR3 is CASSLVGQGAPDTQYF. In DNA, the CDR3 is TGTGCCAGCAGCTTAGTGGGCCAGGGGGCCCCAGATACGCAGTATTTT.